This T cell receptor (beta chain) was recovered during a study of cytomegalovirus exposure and HLA in healthy donors. The method was immunoSEQ multiplex PCR; TCRdb's version includes in-frame clones alone and lacks a portion of them. The sample lists tens of thousands of clones, roughly 93% occurring once. The CDR3 has 15 residues. Germline V gene data show CDR1 as KGHSH and CDR2 as LQKENI. V shed 6 bases and J shed 5 bases, with 19 bases lying between them. This clonotype was obtained from a woman in her twenties or thirties in good health and CMV-seronegative. V is TRBV18 and J is TRBJ1-2, with D uncertain. The sample comprised PBMCs. Here the CDR3 reads CASSLSATQIYGYTF. In DNA, the CDR3 is TGTGCCAGCTCGCTTTCGGCGACACAAATTTATGGCTACACCTTC. Filled out from reference TRBV18 and TRBJ1-2, the complete variable domain reads NAGVMQNPRHLVRRRGQEARLRCSPMKGHSHVYWYRQLPEEGLKFMVYLQKENIIDESGMPKERFSAEFPKEGPSILRIQQVVRGDSAAYFCASSLSATQIYGYTFGSGTRLTVV.